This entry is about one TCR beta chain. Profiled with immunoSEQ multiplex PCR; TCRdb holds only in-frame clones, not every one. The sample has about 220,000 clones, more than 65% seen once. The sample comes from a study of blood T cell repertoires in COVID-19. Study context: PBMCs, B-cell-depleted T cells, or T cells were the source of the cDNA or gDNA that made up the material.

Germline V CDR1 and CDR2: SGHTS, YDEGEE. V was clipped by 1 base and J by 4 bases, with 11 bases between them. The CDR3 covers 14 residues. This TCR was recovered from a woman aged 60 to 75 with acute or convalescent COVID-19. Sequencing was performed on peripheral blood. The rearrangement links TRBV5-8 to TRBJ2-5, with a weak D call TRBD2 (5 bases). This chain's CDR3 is CASSLSGAGETQYF. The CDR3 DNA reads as TGTGCCAGCAGCTTGTCCGGCGCGGGAGAGACCCAGTACTTC.